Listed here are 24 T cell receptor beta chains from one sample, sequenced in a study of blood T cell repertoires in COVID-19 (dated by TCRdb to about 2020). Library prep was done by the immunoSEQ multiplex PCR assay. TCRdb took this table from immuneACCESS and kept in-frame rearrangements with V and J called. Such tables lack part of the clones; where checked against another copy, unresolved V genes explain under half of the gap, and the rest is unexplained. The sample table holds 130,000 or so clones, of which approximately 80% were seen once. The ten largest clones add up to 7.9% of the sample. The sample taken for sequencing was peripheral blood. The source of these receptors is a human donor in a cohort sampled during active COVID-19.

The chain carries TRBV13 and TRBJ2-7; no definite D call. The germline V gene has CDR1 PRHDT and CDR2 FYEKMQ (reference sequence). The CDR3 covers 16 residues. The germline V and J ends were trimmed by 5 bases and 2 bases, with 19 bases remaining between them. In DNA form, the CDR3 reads TGTGCCAGCAGCACAAGGCTATTAGCCGAAGCCTACGAGCAGTACTTC. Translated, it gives CASSTRLLAEAYEQYF.

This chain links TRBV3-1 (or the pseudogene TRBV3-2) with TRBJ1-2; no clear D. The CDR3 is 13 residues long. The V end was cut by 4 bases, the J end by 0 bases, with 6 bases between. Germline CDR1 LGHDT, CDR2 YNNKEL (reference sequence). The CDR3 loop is CASSPETNYGYTF. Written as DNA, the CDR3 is TGTGCCAGCAGCCCGGAGACTAACTATGGCTACACCTTC.

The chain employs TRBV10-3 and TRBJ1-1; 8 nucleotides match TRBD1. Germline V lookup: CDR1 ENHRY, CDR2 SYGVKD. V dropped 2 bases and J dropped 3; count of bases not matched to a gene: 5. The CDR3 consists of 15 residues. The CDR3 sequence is CAISETGGSDTEAFF. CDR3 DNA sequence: TGTGCCATCAGTGAGACAGGGGGATCGGACACTGAAGCTTTCTTT.

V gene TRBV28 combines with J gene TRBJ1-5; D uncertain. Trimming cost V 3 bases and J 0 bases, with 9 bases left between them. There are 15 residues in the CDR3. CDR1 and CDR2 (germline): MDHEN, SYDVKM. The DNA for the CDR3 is TGTGCCAGCAGTTTCGGACTTTATAGCAATCAGCCCCAGCATTTT. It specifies CASSFGLYSNQPQHF.

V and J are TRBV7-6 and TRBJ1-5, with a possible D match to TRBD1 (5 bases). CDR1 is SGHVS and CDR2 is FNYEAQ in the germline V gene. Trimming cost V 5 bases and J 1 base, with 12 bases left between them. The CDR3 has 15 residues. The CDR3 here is CASSPQGGSNQPQHF. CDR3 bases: TGTGCCAGCAGCCCCCAGGGTGGGAGCAATCAGCCCCAGCATTTT.

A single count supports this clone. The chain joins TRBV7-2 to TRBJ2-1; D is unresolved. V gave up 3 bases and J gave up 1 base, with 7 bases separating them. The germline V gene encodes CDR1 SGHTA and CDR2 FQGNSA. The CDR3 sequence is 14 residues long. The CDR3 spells CASSFLDSYNEQFF. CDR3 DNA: TGTGCCAGCAGCTTTCTAGATTCCTACAATGAGCAGTTCTTC.

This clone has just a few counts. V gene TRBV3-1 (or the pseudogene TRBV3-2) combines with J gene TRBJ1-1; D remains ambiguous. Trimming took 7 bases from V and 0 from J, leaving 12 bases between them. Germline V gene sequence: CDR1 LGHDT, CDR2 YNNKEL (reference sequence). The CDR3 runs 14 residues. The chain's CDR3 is CASKRAGMNTEAFF. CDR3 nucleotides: TGTGCCAGCAAGAGGGCGGGCATGAACACTGAAGCTTTCTTT.

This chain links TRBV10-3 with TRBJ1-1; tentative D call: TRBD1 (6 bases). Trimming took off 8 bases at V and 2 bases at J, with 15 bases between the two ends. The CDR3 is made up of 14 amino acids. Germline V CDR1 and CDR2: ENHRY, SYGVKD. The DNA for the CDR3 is TGTGCCATCGGGGGCGCAACAGATAACACTGAAGCTTTCTTT. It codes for CAIGGATDNTEAFF.

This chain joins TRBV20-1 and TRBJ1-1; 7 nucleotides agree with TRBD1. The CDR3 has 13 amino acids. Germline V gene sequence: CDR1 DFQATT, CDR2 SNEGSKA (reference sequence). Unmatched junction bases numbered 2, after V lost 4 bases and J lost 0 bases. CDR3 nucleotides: TGCAGTGCTACTGACAGGGTGAACACTGAAGCTTTCTTT. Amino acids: CSATDRVNTEAFF.

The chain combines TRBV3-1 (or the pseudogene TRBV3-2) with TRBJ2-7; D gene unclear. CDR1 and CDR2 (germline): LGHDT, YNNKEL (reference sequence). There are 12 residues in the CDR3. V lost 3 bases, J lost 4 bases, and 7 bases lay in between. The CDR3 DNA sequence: TGTGCCAGCAGCCAGAGCTTTTACGAGCAGTACTTC. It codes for CASSQSFYEQYF.

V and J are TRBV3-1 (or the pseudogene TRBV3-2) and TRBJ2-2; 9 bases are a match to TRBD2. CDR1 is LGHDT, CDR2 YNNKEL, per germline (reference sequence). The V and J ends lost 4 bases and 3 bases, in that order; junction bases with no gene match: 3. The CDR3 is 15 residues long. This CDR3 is CASSPSGTYTGELFF. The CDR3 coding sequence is TGTGCCAGCAGCCCTAGCGGGACTTACACCGGGGAGCTGTTTTTT.

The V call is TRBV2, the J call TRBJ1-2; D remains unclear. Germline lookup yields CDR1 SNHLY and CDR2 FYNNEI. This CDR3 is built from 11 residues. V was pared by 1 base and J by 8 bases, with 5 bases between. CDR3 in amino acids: CASSEVVGYTF. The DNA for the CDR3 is TGTGCCAGCAGTGAAGTAGTAGGCTACACCTTC.

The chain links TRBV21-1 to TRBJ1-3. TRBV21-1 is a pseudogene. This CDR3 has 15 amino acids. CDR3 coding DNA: TGTGCCAGCAGCTCACACACCCGGGGGGGGAACACCATATATTTT. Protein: CASSSHTRGGNTIYF.

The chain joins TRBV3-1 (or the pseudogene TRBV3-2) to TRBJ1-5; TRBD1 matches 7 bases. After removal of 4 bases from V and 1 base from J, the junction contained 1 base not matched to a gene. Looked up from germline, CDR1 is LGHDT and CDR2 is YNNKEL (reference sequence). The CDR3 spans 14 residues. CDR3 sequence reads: CASSPGQSNQPQHF. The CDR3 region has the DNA TGTGCCAGCAGCCCGGGACAGAGCAATCAGCCCCAGCATTTT.

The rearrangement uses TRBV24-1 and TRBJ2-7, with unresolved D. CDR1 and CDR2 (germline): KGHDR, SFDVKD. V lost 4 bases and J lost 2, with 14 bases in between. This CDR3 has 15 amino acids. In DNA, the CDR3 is TGTGCCACCAGTGAAAACAGTCGACGAGCCTACGAGCAGTACTTC. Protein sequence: CATSENSRRAYEQYF.

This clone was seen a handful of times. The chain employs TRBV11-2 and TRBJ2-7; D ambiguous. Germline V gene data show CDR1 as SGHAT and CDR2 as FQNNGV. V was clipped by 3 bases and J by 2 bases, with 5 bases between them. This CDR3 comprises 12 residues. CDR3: CASSFVPYEQYF. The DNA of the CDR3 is TGTGCCAGCAGCTTCGTCCCCTACGAGCAGTACTTC.

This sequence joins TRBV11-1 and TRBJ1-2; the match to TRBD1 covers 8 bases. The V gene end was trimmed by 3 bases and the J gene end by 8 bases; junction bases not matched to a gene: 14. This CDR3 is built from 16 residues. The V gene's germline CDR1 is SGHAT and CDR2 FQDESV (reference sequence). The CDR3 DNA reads TGTGCCAGCAGCTTCGGACCCGGACAGGGCTCCCCGGGCTACACCTTC. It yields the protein CASSFGPGQGSPGYTF.

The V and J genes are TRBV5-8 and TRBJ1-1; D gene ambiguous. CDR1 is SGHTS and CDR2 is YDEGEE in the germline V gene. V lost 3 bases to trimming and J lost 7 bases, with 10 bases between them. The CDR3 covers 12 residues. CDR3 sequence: CASSSDNVEAFF. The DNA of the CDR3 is TGTGCCAGCAGCTCTGACAACGTTGAAGCTTTCTTT.

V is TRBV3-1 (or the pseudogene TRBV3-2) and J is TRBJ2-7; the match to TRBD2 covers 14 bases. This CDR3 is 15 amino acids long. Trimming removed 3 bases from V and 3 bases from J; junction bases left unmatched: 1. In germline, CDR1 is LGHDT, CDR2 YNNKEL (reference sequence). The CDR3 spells CASSHGLAGGYEQYF. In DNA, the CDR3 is TGTGCCAGCAGCCATGGACTAGCGGGAGGCTACGAGCAGTACTTC.

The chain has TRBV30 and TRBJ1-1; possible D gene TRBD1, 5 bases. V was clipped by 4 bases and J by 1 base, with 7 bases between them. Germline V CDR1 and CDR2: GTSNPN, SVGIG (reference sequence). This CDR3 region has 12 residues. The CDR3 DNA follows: TGTGCCTGGAACACAGGGAACACTGAAGCTTTCTTT. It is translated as CAWNTGNTEAFF.

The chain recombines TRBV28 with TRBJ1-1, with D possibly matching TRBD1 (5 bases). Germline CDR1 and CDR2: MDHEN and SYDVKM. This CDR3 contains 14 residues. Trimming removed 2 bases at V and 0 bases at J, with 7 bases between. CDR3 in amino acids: CASSLQGMNTEAFF. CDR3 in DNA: TGTGCCAGCAGTTTACAGGGCATGAACACTGAAGCTTTCTTT. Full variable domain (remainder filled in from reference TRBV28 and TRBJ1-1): DVKVTQSSRYLVKRTGEKVFLECVQDMDHENMFWYRQDPGLGLRLIYFSYDVKMKEKGDIPEGYSVSREKKERFSLILESASTNQTSMYLCASSLQGMNTEAFFGQGTRLTVV.

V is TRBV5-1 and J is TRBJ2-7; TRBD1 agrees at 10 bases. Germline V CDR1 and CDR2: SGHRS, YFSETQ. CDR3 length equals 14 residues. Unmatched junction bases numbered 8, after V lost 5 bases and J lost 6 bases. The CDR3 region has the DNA TGCGCCAGCAGGTCCGGGACAGGGGTGGGCGAGCAGTACTTC. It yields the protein CASRSGTGVGEQYF. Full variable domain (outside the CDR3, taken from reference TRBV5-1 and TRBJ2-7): KAGVTQTPRYLIKTRGQQVTLSCSPISGHRSVSWYQQTPGQGLQFLFEYFSETQRNKGNFPGRFSGRQFSNSRSEMNVSTLELGDSALYLCASRSGTGVGEQYFGPGTRLTVT.

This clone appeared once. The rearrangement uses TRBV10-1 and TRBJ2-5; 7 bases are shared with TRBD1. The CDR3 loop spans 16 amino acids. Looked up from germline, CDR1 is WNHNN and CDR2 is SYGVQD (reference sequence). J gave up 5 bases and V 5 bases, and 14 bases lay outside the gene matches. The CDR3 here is CASSPGTAWAFETQYF. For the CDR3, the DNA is TGCGCCAGCAGTCCAGGGACAGCCTGGGCCTTCGAGACCCAGTACTTC.

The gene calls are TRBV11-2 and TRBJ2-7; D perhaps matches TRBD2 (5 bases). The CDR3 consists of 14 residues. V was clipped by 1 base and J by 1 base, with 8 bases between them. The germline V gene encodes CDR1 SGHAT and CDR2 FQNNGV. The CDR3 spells CASSLVRESYEQYF. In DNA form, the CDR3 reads TGTGCCAGCAGCTTAGTTAGGGAGTCCTACGAGCAGTACTTC.